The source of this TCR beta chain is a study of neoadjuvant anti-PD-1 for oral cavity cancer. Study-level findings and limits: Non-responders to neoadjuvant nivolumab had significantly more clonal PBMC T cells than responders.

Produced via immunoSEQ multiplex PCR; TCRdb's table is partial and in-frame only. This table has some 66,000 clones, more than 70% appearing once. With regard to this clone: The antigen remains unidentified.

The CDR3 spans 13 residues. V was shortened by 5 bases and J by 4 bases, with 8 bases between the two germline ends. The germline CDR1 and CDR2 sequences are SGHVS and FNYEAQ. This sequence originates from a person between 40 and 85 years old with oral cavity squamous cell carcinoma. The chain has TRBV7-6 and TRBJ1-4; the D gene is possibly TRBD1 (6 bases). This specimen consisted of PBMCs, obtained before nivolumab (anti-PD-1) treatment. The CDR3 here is CASSVGHNEKLFF. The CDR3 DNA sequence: TGTGCCAGCAGCGTGGGACATAATGAAAAACTGTTTTTT.